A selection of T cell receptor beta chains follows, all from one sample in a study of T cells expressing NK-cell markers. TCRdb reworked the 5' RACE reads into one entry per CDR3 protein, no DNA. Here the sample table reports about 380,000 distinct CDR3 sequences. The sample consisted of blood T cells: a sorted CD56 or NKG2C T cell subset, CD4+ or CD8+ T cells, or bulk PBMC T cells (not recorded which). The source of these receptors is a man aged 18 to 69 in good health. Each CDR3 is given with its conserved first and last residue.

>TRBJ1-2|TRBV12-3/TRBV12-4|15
CASSLTHSARGGYTF
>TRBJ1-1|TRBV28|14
CATTQAGGKTEAFF
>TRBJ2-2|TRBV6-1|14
CASCRTGTTGELFF
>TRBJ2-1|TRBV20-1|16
CSALGDDRVFNNEQFF
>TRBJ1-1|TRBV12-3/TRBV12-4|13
CASSRQMNTEAFF
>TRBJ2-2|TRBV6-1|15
CASSRGRGLGGELFF
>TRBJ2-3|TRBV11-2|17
CASSLDTRQGRMDTQYF
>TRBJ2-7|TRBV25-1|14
CNRSGGTGGYEQYF
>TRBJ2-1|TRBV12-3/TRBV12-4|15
CASSLGTSGRNEQFF
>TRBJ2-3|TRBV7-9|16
CASSLVQRGGTDTQYF
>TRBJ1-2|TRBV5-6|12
CASRRRGGGYTF
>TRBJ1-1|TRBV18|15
CASSPSAGMNTEAFF
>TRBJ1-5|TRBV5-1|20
CASSLGKVTTGTPSNQPQHF
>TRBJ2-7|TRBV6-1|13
CASDTGRKYEQYF
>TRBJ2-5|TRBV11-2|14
CASSSLAGEWTQYF
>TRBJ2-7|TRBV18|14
CASSRGTGIYEQYF
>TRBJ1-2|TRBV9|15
CASSVTGRWGYGYTF
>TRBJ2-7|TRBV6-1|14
CASSKSLGTGEQYF
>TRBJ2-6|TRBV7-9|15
CASSPFGGGANVLTF
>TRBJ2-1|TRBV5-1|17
CASSLGAGTGAHNEQFF
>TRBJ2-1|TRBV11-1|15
CASSTGANLYHEQFF
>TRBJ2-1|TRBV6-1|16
CASSSKRRGTNNEQFF
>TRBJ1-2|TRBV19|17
CASSPGTGSRLNYGYTF
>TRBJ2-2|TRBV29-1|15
CSVVWRGYTTGELFF
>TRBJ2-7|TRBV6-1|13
CASNQEGVRVQYF
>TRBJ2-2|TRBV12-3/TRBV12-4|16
CASSLATLRNTGELFF
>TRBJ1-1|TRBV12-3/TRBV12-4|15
CASRAKIGIGTEAFF
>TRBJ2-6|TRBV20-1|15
CSAIDRGSGANVLTF
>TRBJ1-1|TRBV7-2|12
CASSLRTTQAFF
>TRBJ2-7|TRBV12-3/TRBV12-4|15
CASSLSGGVGYEQYF
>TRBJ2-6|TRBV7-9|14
CASSLAGGANVLTF